The entry below describes one TCR beta chain. The record originates from a study of blood T cell repertoires in COVID-19. Some clones are missing from TCRdb's copy, which holds only in-frame ones; the method was immunoSEQ multiplex PCR. There are about 36,000 clones in the sample; 90% occur only once, and about 4.9% lies in the top ten. This TCR came from a human donor in a cohort sampled during active COVID-19. Sequenced input: peripheral blood.

The CDR3 sequence is CASSPTSGSYNEQFF. As DNA, the CDR3 is TGTGCCAGCAGTCCGACTAGCGGCTCCTACAATGAGCAGTTCTTC. This rearrangement joins TRBV7-9 to TRBJ2-1, with 9 bases lining up with TRBD2. The CDR3 extends over 15 amino acids. J was trimmed by 0 bases and V by 6 bases; bases with no gene match: 3. Germline loops: CDR1 SEHNR, CDR2 FQNEAQ (reference sequence).